Following are 16 T cell receptor beta chains from one sample sequenced in a study of T cells after yellow fever vaccination (dated by TCRdb to the late 2010s). The intended sense of this specimen's treatment or condition label: live attenuated yellow fever vaccine strain. The library was made by 5' RACE. Sequencing was carried out with an Illumina HiSeq 2500. The raw public data were reprocessed by TCRdb itself: fastp quality trimming at Q25, MiXCR clonotype calling, in-frame beta chains only. Rows with one shared CDR3 protein collapse into an entry with the most common genes and DNA. This sample is represented by about 510,000 distinct CDR3 sequences; around a fifth of them were singletons. The ten largest clonotypes hold approximately 15% of the sample. The sample here was PBMCs, taken more than 20 days after the first yellow fever vaccination. The receptors stem from a man between 18 and 29 years old who received the YFV17D yellow fever vaccine.

The J gene is TRBJ2-3, the V gene TRBV7-3, with no clear D. Trimming shortened V by 1 base and J by 0 bases, and 8 bases separated the two germline ends. CDR1 and CDR2 (germline): SGHTA, FQGTGA. The CDR3 contains 15 residues. The CDR3 DNA is TGTGCCAGCAGCTTAAACCCGGCTAGCACAGATACGCAGTATTTT. Amino acid sequence: CASSLNPASTDTQYF.

This chain uses TRBV7-3 with TRBJ2-1; no clear D gene. The CDR3 runs 14 residues. CDR1 is SGHTA and CDR2 is FQGTGA in the germline V gene. The V and J ends lost 3 bases and 6 bases respectively, with 12 bases between them. The CDR3 DNA reads as TGTGCCAGCAGCTTCCTCCATCGTAGCAATGAGCAGTTCTTC. This sequence encodes CASSFLHRSNEQFF.

The V call is TRBV15, the J call TRBJ1-5; D ambiguous. Trimming stripped 3 bases from V and 0 bases from J, with 9 bases between. The CDR3 covers 15 residues. Looked up from germline, CDR1 is LNHNV and CDR2 is YYDKDF (reference sequence). CDR3 nucleotides: TGTGCCACCAGCAGTACGGGGAATAGCAATCAGCCCCAGCATTTT. This translates into CATSSTGNSNQPQHF.

This chain links TRBV24-1 with TRBJ1-5, with a possible D match to TRBD1 (5 bases). Germline V gives CDR1 KGHDR, CDR2 SFDVKD. The V gene lost 4 bases and the J gene lost 15 bases, with 15 bases spanning the gap. The CDR3 has 12 amino acids. CDR3 region: CATSDQFGTLHF. The CDR3 DNA follows: TGTGCCACCAGTGACCAGTTTGGGACGTTGCATTTT.

J is TRBJ2-2 and V is TRBV10-3; D could derive from TRBD1 or TRBD2 (5 bases each). CDR1 ENHRY and CDR2 SYGVKD come from the germline V gene. This CDR3 region has 12 residues. V was trimmed by 9 bases and J by 4 bases, leaving 9 bases between them. CDR3 loop: CAIPRGTGELFF. The DNA of the CDR3 is TGTGCCATTCCGAGGGGCACCGGGGAGCTGTTTTTT.

This clonotype was found many times. J is TRBJ1-4 and V is TRBV12-3 or TRBV12-4; D ambiguous. Trimming cost V 3 bases and J 0 bases, with 5 bases left between them. The CDR3 extends over 14 amino acids. The CDR3 reads CASSLRATNEKLFF. CDR3 in DNA: TGTGCCAGCAGTTTGCGTGCAACTAATGAAAAACTGTTTTTT.

The genes are TRBV20-1 and TRBJ2-7; TRBD2 agrees at 8 bases. Losses at the gene ends were 6 bases for V and 2 bases for J; bases not matched to a gene: 6. There are 13 residues in the CDR3. The germline gives CDR1 DFQATT, CDR2 SNEGSKA (reference sequence). The CDR3 bases are TGCAGTGCCGCGGGGGGCAGGACCTACGAGCAGTACGTC. This sequence encodes CSAAGGRTYEQYV.

A few counts support this clonotype. The chain carries TRBV5-4 and TRBJ2-1; the match to TRBD2 covers 9 bases. This CDR3 is built from 15 residues. Germline-derived CDR1 and CDR2 are SGHNT and YYREEE (reference sequence). V shed 4 bases, J shed 4 bases, and the junction held 6 bases outside the gene matches. DNA for the CDR3: TGTGCCAGCAGCCTCACTAGCGGGTTTTACAATGAGCAGTTCTTC. It translates to CASSLTSGFYNEQFF.

At least ten counts were recorded for this clonotype. This sequence joins TRBV29-1 and TRBJ2-1; 13 nucleotides agree with TRBD2. Germline assignment: CDR1 SQVTM and CDR2 ANQGSEA. V gave up 3 bases and J gave up 5 bases; unmatched junction bases: 7. This CDR3 comprises 16 residues. The chain's CDR3 is CSVELGLAGRHNEQFF. CDR3 nucleotide sequence: TGCAGCGTTGAGCTGGGACTAGCGGGGCGTCACAATGAGCAGTTCTTC.

This clonotype has only one observation. The genes are TRBV28 and TRBJ1-5, with D possibly TRBD1 on 5 matching bases. The V and J ends lost 10 bases and 2 bases respectively, with 15 bases between them. CDR1 and CDR2 (germline): MDHEN, SYDVKM. CDR3 size: 14 residues. Written as DNA, the CDR3 is TGTGCCACCTCCTGGGGCGGGGGCAATCAGCCCCAGCATTTT. As protein: CATSWGGGNQPQHF.

The V gene is TRBV12-3 or TRBV12-4, the J gene TRBJ2-1; 10 positions match TRBD2. V trimming: 6 bases; J trimming: 8 bases; junction bases outside the gene matches: 13. The CDR3 sequence is 16 residues long. CDR3 residues: CASSRFLAGAFYEQFF. CDR3 coding DNA: TGTGCCAGCAGCCGCTTCCTAGCGGGGGCTTTTTATGAGCAGTTCTTC.

The chain joins TRBV21-1 to TRBJ2-7; the DNA was not used to check the table's D call, TRBD2. TRBV21-1 is shown as a pseudogene. CDR3 length: 17 amino acids. CDR3 nucleotide sequence: TGTGCCAGCAGCAAAGGTGAGGGTTCAACCTACTTCTACGAGCAGTACGTC. It is translated as CASSKGEGSTYFYEQYV.

This clonotype was seen more than once but under ten times. The chain has TRBV5-6 and TRBJ2-2; D is ambiguous. CDR1 and CDR2 from the germline V gene are SGHDT and YYEEEE. Trimming pared 2 bases from V and 6 bases from J, leaving 8 bases between. The CDR3 is 13 residues long. The CDR3 region is CASSFQPPGELFF. For the CDR3, the DNA is TGTGCCAGCAGCTTCCAACCCCCCGGGGAGCTGTTTTTT.

This clonotype was observed a few times. The chain couples TRBV4-1 to TRBJ2-2; 9 bases align to TRBD1. The CDR3 is made up of 16 amino acids. J was trimmed by 5 bases and V by 4 bases; bases with no gene match: 8. The germline CDR1 and CDR2 sequences are MGHRA and YSYEKL. CDR3 sequence reads: CASSRPGTGWTGELFF. CDR3 in DNA: TGCGCCAGCAGCCGACCCGGGACAGGGTGGACCGGGGAGCTGTTTTTT.

This chain joins TRBV12-3 or TRBV12-4 and TRBJ1-2; D not resolved. The CDR3 contains 16 residues. The V gene lost 5 bases and the J gene lost 3 bases, with 19 bases spanning the gap. The CDR3 DNA follows: TGTGCCAGCAGTGCCGGCGGGGAGGTCGGGGACTATGGCTACACCTTC. The encoded protein is CASSAGGEVGDYGYTF.

Turning to this clonotype: A junction end diverges from the germline sequence, so it may reflect a read error. In nucleotides, the CDR3 is TGCGGCAGCAGCCAGAACCCTGGGGGGAACACTGAAGCTTTCTTT. It yields the protein CGSSQNPGGNTEAFF. V is TRBV4-3 and J is TRBJ1-1; D possibly corresponds to TRBD1 (5 bases). The germline V gene has CDR1 LGHNA and CDR2 YSLEER. This CDR3 has 15 amino acids.